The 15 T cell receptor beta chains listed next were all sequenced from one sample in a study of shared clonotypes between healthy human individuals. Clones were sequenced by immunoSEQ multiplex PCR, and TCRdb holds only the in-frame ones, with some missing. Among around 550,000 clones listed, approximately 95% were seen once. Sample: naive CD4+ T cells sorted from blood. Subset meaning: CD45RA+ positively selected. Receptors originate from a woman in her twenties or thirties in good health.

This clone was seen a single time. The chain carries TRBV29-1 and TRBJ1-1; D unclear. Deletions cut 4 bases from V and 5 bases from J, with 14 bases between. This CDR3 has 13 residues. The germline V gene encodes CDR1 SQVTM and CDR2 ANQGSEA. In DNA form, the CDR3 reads TGCAGCGTTGTTTTCGGGGTACGTACTGAAGCTTTCTTT. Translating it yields CSVVFGVRTEAFF.

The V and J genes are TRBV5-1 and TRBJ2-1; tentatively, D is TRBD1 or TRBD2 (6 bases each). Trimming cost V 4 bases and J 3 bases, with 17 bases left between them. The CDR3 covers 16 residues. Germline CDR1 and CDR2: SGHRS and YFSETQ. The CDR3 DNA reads TGCGCCAGCAGCCAAGCAGGGGCGGGGTACTACAATGAGCAGTTCTTC. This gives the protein CASSQAGAGYYNEQFF.

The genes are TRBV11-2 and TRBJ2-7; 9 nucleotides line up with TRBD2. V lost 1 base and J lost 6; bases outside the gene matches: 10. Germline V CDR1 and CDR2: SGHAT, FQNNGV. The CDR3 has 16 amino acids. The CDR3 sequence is CASSLAAGLAFGEQYF. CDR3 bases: TGTGCCAGCAGCTTAGCGGCAGGACTAGCGTTTGGCGAGCAGTACTTC.

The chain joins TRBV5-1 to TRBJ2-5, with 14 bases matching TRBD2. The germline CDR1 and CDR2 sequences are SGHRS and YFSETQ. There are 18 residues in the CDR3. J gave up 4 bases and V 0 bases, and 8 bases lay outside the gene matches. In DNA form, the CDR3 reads TGCGCCAGCAGCTTGGCACCCGGGACTAGCGGGGGCATAGAGACCCAGTACTTC. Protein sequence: CASSLAPGTSGGIETQYF.

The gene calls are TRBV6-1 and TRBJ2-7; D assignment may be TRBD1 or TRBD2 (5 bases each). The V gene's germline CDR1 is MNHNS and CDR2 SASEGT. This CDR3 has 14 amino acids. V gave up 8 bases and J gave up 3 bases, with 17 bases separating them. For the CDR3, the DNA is TGTGCCAGCGTTCCGGGGCGACACTTCTACGAGCAGTACTTC. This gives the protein CASVPGRHFYEQYF.

This CDR3 reads CASSDRGSSSYEQYF. As DNA, the CDR3 is TGCGCCAGCAGTGACAGGGGAAGTAGCTCCTACGAGCAGTACTTC. This rearrangement joins TRBV5-1 to TRBJ2-7, with 8 bases that match TRBD1. V trimming: 5 bases; J trimming: 0 bases; junction bases outside the gene matches: 7. Germline CDR1 SGHRS, CDR2 YFSETQ. The CDR3 runs 15 residues. The full variable domain, its missing parts supplied by reference TRBV5-1 and TRBJ2-7, is KAGVTQTPRYLIKTRGQQVTLSCSPISGHRSVSWYQQTPGQGLQFLFEYFSETQRNKGNFPGRFSGRQFSNSRSEMNVSTLELGDSALYLCASSDRGSSSYEQYFGPGTRLTVT.

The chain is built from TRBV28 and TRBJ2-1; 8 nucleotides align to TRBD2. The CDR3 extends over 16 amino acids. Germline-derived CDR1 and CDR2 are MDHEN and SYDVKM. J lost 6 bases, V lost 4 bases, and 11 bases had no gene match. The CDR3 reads CASSWAGTRGLNEQFF. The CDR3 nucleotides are TGTGCCAGCAGTTGGGCCGGGACTAGGGGCCTCAATGAGCAGTTCTTC. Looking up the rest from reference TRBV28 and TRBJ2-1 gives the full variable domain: DVKVTQSSRYLVKRTGEKVFLECVQDMDHENMFWYRQDPGLGLRLIYFSYDVKMKEKGDIPEGYSVSREKKERFSLILESASTNQTSMYLCASSWAGTRGLNEQFFGPGTRLTVL.

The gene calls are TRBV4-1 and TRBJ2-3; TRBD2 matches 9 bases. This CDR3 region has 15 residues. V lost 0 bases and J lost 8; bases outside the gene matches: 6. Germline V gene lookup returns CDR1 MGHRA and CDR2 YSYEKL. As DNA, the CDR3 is TGCGCCAGCAGCCAAGATCCTAGCGGGAAGGGTACGCAGTATTTT. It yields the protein CASSQDPSGKGTQYF.

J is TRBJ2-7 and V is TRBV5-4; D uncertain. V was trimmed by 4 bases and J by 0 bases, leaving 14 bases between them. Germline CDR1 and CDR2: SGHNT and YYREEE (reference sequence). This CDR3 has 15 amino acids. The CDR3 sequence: CASSPSGGSSYEQYF. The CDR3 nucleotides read TGTGCCAGCAGCCCAAGTGGTGGGTCCTCCTACGAGCAGTACTTC.

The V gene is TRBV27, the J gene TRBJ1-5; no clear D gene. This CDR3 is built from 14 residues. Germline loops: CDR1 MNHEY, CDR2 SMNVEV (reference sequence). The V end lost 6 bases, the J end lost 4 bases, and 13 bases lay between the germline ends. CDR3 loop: CASSFRHPNQPQHF. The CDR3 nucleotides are TGTGCCAGCAGCTTCCGACACCCTAATCAGCCCCAGCATTTT.

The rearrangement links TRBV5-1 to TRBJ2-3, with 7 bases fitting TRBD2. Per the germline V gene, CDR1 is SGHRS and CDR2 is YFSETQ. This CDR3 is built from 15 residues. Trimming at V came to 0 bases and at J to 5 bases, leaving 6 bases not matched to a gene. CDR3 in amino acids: CASSLAAGAVDTQYF. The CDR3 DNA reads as TGCGCCAGCAGCTTGGCCGCGGGAGCGGTAGATACGCAGTATTTT.

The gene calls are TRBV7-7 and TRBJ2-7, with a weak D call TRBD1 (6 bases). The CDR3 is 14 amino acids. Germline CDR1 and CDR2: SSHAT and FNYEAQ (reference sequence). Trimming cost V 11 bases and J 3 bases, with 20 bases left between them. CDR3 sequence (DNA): TGTGCCCGCCAGAACAGGGTTTCTCACTACGAGCAGTACTTC. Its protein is CARQNRVSHYEQYF.

CDR3 nucleotide sequence: TGTGCCAGCAGCTTATGGGGACGTTATGAAAAACTGTTTTTT. It codes for CASSLWGRYEKLFF. The chain is built from TRBV5-6 and TRBJ1-4, with D possibly being TRBD1 (5 bases). The germline V and J ends were trimmed by 2 bases and 6 bases, with 11 bases remaining between them. The CDR3 is 14 amino acids. Germline V lookup: CDR1 SGHDT, CDR2 YYEEEE.

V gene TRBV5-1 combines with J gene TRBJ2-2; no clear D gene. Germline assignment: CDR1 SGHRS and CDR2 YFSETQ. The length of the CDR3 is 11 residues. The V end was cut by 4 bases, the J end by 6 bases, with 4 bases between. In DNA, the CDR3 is TGCGCCAGCAGCGCGGCCGGGGAGCTGTTTTTT. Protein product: CASSAAGELFF.

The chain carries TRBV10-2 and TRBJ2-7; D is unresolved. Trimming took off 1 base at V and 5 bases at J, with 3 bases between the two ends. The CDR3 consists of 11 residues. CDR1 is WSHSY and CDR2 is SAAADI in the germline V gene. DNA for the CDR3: TGCGCCAGCAGTGAGTTGGACGAGCAGTACTTC. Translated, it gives CASSELDEQYF.